The rows below give T cell receptor beta chains drawn from one sample of a study of blood T cell repertoires in COVID-19. Some clones are missing from TCRdb's copy, which holds only in-frame ones; the method was immunoSEQ multiplex PCR. This table holds 120,000 or so clones, over 75% found once. Source material: peripheral blood. The receptors were sampled from a woman older than 75 with acute or convalescent COVID-19. Each CDR3 is given with its conserved first and last residue. D genes are given only for firm matches. Some rows mark clone size as missing; the rest say once, few, many or name a class of expanded clone.

j_gene,abundance,d_gene,v_gene,CDR3nt,CDR3aa
TRBJ2-3,.,TRBD1,TRBV19,TGTGCCAGTAGTATAGATTGGGGGCGCTCGGGCAAATCTCGACAGGGTACGCAGTATTTT,CASSIDWGRSGKSRQGTQYF
TRBJ1-1,.,.,TRBV5-1,TGCGCCAGCAGCTTGATGAGCGAGAACACTGAAGCTTTCTTT,CASSLMSENTEAFF
TRBJ1-3,.,.,TRBV28,TGTGCCAGCAGTCCTACCCGGGGAGGGTCTGGAAACACCATATATTTT,CASSPTRGGSGNTIYF
TRBJ2-1,.,.,TRBV19,TGTGCCAGTAGTATAAGGCAGCAGACACCACAGTTCTTC,CASSIRQQTPQFF
TRBJ1-2,.,.,TRBV6-1,TGTGCCAGCAGTGAGTCTCCGGAGGGGCGTCGTGGCTACACCTTC,CASSESPEGRRGYTF
TRBJ1-2,once,.,TRBV6-6,TGTGCCAGCAGTACACGGGCGGGGGGCTCGGATGGCTACACCTTC,CASSTRAGGSDGYTF
TRBJ1-1,.,TRBD1,TRBV15,TGTGCCACCAGCAGTGGACAGGGCACTGAAGCTTTCTTT,CATSSGQGTEAFF
TRBJ2-5,.,.,TRBV29-1,TGCAGCGTGGCGGTCGGGCAAGAGACCCAGTACTTC,CSVAVGQETQYF
TRBJ1-2,.,.,TRBV12-3/TRBV12-4,TGTGCCAGCAGCCTGGGACAAGCCTATGGCTACACCTTC,CASSLGQAYGYTF
TRBJ1-1,.,TRBD1,TRBV4-2,TGTGCCAGCAGCCCCCGGGACAGGGACACTGAAGCTTTCTTT,CASSPRDRDTEAFF
TRBJ1-2,once,TRBD1,TRBV29-1,TGCAGCGCCGGACAGGATGGCTACACCTTC,CSAGQDGYTF
TRBJ1-5,.,.,TRBV7-2,TGTGCCAGCAGCTTAGTAGCGGGGTCAGGGCCCCAGCATTTT,CASSLVAGSGPQHF
TRBJ1-2,.,.,TRBV5-1,TGCGCCAGCAGCTCACAGGGAGACTATGGCTACACCTTC,CASSSQGDYGYTF
TRBJ2-1,.,TRBD2,TRBV4-1,TGCGCCAGCAGCCAACTAGCGGGGAACTACAATGAGCAGTTCTTC,CASSQLAGNYNEQFF
TRBJ1-2,once,.,TRBV5-1,TGCGCCAGCAGCTTGGGGGCCGGGGGTCGCAATGGCTACACCTTC,CASSLGAGGRNGYTF
TRBJ1-2,.,.,TRBV6-5,TGTGCCAGCCATCCTGGGGCGGCCTATGGCTACACCTTC,CASHPGAAYGYTF
TRBJ1-1,.,.,TRBV5-1,TGCGCCAGCAGCCCTTTCGTGAACACTGAAGCTTTCTTT,CASSPFVNTEAFF
TRBJ1-2,.,.,TRBV9,TGTGCCAGCAGCGTAGTCGGTAACTATGGCTACACCTTC,CASSVVGNYGYTF
TRBJ1-2,.,.,TRBV27,TGTGCCAGCAGTTTATCCCCGGACACGTCCGACTACACCTTC,CASSLSPDTSDYTF
TRBJ1-1,few,TRBD1,TRBV20-1,TGCAGTGCTAGTAGCCAGGGGGCCACACTCACTGAAGCTTTCTTT,CSASSQGATLTEAFF
TRBJ1-6,.,TRBD1,TRBV28,TGTGCCAGCAGTTGGGCCGGCGGGACAGGGGGGAATTCACCCCTCCACTTT,CASSWAGGTGGNSPLHF
TRBJ1-2,.,.,TRBV15,TGTGCCACCAGCAGAGATTTTGCGGATAATGGCTACACCTTC,CATSRDFADNGYTF
TRBJ1-2,.,.,TRBV6-5,TGTGCCAGCAGTTACTCGGGGCAGGGGAGTAACTATGGCTACACCTTC,CASSYSGQGSNYGYTF
TRBJ2-2,.,TRBD1,TRBV19,TGTGCCAGTACCCCTTTCACCTTTGACAGGGGGAACACCGGGGAGCTGTTTTTT,CASTPFTFDRGNTGELFF
TRBJ1-1,.,.,TRBV18,TGTGCCAGCTCACCATACCCGGGGATGAACACTGAAGCTTTCTTT,CASSPYPGMNTEAFF
TRBJ1-4,.,.,TRBV5-4,TGTGCCAGCAGCTTGGGCGACAGAGAAAATGAAAAACTGTTTTTT,CASSLGDRENEKLFF